This T cell receptor (beta chain) emerged from a study of blood T cells in healthy people across ages. Notes on the study in general: Nothing was known about donor CMV status, and this possibly confounded expanded clonotype changes. It was held that diversity estimates obtained from one million T cells represented underestimates.

The ends were cut back, 4 bases at V and 0 bases at J, with 13 bases in the middle. The CDR3 extends over 16 amino acids. Regarding this clonotype: Antigen: not known.

Then a second PCR, running about 6 to 11 cycles, was carried out with a sample-barcoded 5' primer and a J-beta primer mix. TCRdb re-called the 5' RACE reads through MiXCR, storing one row per CDR3 protein. The profile covers roughly 2 million distinct CDR3 sequences, with around 50% appearing a single time and over 2% taken by the ten largest. The TCR comes from a woman aged 40 to 50 in good health. The V and J genes are TRBV12-3 or TRBV12-4 and TRBJ2-1; D gene uncertain. The sequencing input was blood. The CDR3 DNA reads as TGTGCCAGCAGTTATATTCTTGGTCCCTCCTACAATGAGCAGTTCTTC. Protein product: CASSYILGPSYNEQFF.